This T cell receptor beta chain was obtained from a study of shared clonotypes between healthy human individuals. About this clone: As yet, its antigen is unknown.

Sequencing used immunoSEQ multiplex PCR; TCRdb keeps in-frame clones, though not all of them. The repertoire holds a few million clones, approximately 92% seen once, with around 1.7% in the top ten. Study-wide findings and caveats: Generally, estimated richness proved larger in naive subsets than it did in memory subsets. Sampling covered nothing but blood. Tissue TCR repertoires likely differ from those found in blood.

CD45RO-negative CD8 cells positively selected for CCR7 made up the naive population, which excluded terminally differentiated effector memory CD45RA+ cells. The sequence derives from a man younger than 30 in good health. Some clones in this sample may be carry-over from other donors' samples. Sequencing was performed on naive CD8+ T cells from PBMCs.

The CDR3 region is CASSSPARGGTSYEQYF. In DNA, the CDR3 is TGTGCCAGCAGCTCACCCGCCCGGGGCGGGACCTCCTACGAGCAGTACTTC. The J gene is TRBJ2-5, the V gene TRBV13, with D maybe TRBD2 (6 bases). The DNA end lines up better with TRBJ2-7; the J call may be wrong. Germline lookup yields CDR1 PRHDT and CDR2 FYEKMQ (reference sequence). The CDR3 sequence is 17 residues long.